This T cell receptor (beta chain) derives from a study of post-analysis software for immune sequencing data. Findings of the study overall: Higher frequency in patients than in controls was seen for five TRBV segments, with TRBV5-6, TRBV5-1 and TRBV20-1 among them. Diversity measured as normalized Chao1 was significantly lower in multiple sclerosis patients than in controls.

The library was made from cDNA and included unique molecular identifiers. Each CDR3 protein is one row after TCRdb ran MiXCR on the PCR reads. Found here are 600,000 to 750,000 distinct CDR3 sequences, around 64% of them singletons; the top ten hold around 11%. This clonotype showed up many times. As yet, its antigen is unknown. Germline assignment: CDR1 SGHTA and CDR2 FQGTGA. V was shortened by 4 bases and J by 12 bases, with 13 bases between the two germline ends. This CDR3 has 12 amino acids. Specimen: blood. This rearrangement joins TRBV7-3 to TRBJ2-1; D perhaps matches TRBD1 (5 bases). This clonotype was obtained from a girl aged 2 to 9 with multiple sclerosis. The CDR3 DNA follows: TGTGCCAGCAGCTCGCAGGGCGTTCCGCAGTTCTTC. This translates into CASSSQGVPQFF.